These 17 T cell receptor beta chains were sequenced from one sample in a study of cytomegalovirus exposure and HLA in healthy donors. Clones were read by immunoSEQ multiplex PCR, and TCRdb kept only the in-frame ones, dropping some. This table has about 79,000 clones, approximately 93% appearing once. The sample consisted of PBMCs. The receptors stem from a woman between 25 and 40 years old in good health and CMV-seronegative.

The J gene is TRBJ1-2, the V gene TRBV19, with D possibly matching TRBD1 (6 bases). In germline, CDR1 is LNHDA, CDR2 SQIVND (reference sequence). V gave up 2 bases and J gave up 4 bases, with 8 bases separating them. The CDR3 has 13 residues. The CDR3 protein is CASSITGSYGYTF. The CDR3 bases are TGTGCCAGTAGTATAACAGGGAGCTATGGCTACACCTTC.

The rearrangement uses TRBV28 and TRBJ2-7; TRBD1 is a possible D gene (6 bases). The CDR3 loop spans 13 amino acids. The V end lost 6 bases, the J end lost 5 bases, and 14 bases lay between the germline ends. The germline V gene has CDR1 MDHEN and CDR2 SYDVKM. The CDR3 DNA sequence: TGTGCCAGCAGGGGGACACTACCGGACGAGCAGTACTTC. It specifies CASRGTLPDEQYF.

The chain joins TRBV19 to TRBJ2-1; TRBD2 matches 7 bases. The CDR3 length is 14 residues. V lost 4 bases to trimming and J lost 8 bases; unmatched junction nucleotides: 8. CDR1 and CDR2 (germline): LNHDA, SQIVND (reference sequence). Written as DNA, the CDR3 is TGTGCCAGTAGTACGGGAGGAGGGAAGGATGAGCAGTTCTTC. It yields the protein CASSTGGGKDEQFF. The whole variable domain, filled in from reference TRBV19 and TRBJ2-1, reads DGGITQSPKYLFRKEGQNVTLSCEQNLNHDAMYWYRQDPGQGLRLIYYSQIVNDFQKGDIAEGYSVSREKKESFPLTVTSAQKNPTAFYLCASSTGGGKDEQFFGPGTRLTVL.

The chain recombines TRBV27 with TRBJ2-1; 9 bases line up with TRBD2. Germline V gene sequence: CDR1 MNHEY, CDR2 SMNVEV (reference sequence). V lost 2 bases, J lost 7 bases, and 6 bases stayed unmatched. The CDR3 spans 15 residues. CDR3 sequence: CASSLAAGGPNEQFF. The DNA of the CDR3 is TGTGCCAGCAGTTTAGCTGCGGGAGGGCCAAATGAGCAGTTCTTC.

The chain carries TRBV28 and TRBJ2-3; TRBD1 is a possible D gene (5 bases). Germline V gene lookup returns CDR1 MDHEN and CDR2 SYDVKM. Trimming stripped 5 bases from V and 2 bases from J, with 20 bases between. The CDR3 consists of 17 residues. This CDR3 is CASSPSRVLSITDTQYF. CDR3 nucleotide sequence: TGTGCCAGCAGTCCATCCAGGGTCTTATCCATCACAGATACGCAGTATTTT.

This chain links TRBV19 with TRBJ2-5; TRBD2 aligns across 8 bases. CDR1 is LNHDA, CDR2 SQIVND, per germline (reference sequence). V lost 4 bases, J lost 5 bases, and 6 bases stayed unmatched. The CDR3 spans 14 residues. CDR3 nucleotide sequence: TGTGCCAGTAGTACCGGGGGGGTATGGGAGACCCAGTACTTC. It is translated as CASSTGGVWETQYF.

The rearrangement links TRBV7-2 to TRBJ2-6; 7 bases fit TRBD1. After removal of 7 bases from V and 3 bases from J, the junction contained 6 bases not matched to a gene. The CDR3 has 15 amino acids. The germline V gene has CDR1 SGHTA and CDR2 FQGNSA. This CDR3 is CASNPGGSGANVLTF. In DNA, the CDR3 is TGTGCCAGCAACCCAGGGGGAAGTGGGGCCAACGTCCTGACTTTC. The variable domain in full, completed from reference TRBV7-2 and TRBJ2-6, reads GAGVSQSPSNKVTEKGKDVELRCDPISGHTALYWYRQSLGQGLEFLIYFQGNSAPDKSGLPSDRFSAERTGGSVSTLTIQRTQQEDSAVYLCASNPGGSGANVLTFGAGSRLTVL.

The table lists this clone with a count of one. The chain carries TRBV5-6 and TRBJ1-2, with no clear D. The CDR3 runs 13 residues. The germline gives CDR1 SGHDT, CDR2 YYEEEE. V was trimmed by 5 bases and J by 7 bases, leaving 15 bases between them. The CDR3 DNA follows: TGTGCCAGCAGTCCCGGACTTCCGGGTGGCTACACCTTC. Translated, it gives CASSPGLPGGYTF.

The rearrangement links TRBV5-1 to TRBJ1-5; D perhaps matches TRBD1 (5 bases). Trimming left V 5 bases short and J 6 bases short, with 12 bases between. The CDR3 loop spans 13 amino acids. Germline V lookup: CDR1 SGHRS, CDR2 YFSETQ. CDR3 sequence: CASRRRDGQPQHF. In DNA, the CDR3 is TGCGCCAGCAGGAGGAGGGACGGTCAGCCCCAGCATTTT.

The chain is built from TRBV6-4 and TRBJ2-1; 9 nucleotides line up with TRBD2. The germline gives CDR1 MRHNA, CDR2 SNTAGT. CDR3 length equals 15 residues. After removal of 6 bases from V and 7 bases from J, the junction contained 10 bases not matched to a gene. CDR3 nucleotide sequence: TGTGCCAGCAGCCTCGGGGCTAGCGGGAAAAATGAGCAGTTCTTC. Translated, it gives CASSLGASGKNEQFF.

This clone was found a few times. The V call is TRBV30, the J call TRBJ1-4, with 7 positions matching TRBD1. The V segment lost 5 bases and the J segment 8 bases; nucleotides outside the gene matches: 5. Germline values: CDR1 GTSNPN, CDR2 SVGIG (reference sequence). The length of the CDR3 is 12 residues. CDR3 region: CAWGGQTEKLFF. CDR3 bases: TGTGCCTGGGGGGGACAGACAGAAAAACTGTTTTTT. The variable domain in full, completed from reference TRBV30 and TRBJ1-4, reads SQTIHQWPATLVQPVGSPLSLECTVEGTSNPNLYWYRQAAGRGLQLLFYSVGIGQISSEVPQNLSASRPQDRQFILSSKKLLLSDSGFYLCAWGGQTEKLFFGSGTQLSVL.

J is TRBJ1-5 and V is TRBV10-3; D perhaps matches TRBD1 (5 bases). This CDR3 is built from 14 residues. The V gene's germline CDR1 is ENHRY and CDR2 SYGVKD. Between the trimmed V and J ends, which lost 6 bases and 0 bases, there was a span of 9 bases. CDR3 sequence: CAISKQDSNQPQHF. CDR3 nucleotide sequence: TGTGCCATCAGCAAACAGGATAGCAATCAGCCCCAGCATTTT.

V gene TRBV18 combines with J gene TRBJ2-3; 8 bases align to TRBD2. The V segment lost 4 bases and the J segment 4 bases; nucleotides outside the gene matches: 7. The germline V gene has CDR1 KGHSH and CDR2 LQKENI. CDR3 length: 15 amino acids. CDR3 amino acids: CASSHQRGGPDTQYF. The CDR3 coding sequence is TGTGCCAGCTCACATCAACGGGGGGGGCCAGATACGCAGTATTTT.

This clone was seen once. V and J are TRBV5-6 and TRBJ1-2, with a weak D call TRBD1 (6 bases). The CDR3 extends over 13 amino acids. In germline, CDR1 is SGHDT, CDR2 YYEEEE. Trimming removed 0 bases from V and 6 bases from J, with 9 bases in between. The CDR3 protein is CASSLGGQDGYTF. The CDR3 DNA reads TGTGCCAGCAGCTTGGGGGGGCAGGATGGCTACACCTTC.

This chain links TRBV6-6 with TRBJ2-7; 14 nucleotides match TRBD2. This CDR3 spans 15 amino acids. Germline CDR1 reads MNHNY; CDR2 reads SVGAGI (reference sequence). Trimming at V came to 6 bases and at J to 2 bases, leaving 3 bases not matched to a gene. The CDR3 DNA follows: TGTGCCAGCAGCCCGGGACTAGCGGGAGCCTACGAGCAGTACTTC. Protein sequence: CASSPGLAGAYEQYF.

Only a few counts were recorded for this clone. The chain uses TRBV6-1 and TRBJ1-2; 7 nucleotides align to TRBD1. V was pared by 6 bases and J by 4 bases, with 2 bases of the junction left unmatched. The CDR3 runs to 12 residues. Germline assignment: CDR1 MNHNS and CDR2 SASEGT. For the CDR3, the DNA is TGTGCCAGCAGCGGGACAGTCTATGGCTACACCTTC. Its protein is CASSGTVYGYTF.

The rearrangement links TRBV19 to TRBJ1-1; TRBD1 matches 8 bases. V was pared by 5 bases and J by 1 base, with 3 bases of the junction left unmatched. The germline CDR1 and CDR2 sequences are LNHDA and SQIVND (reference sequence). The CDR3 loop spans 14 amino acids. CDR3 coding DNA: TGTGCCAGTAGTCCAACAGGGGGGAACACTGAAGCTTTCTTT. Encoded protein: CASSPTGGNTEAFF.